This TCR beta chain was sequenced during a study of T cells in Graves' hyperthyroidism and ophthalmopathy (dated by TCRdb to about 2019). Regarding the complete study: Peripheral blood samples were taken at the time of initial diagnosis, prior to any treatment. TCR V-J signatures able to tell the groups apart were searched for in a discovery cohort of some 97 patients, of whom 43 had Graves' ophthalmopathy and more than 55 had stable Graves' hyperthyroidism. An independent validation cohort of about 19 hyperthyroidism patients and 17 patients who later progressed to ophthalmopathy tested prospective prediction of ophthalmopathy. The 100 discovery patients were randomly split 7:3 into training and test sets. In six Graves' hyperthyroidism patients, the study also compared T-cell repertoires from thyroid tissue with T-cell repertoires from blood. After blood sampling, hyperthyroidism patients were treated with methimazole at a starting dose of 30 mg daily, and ophthalmopathy patients were treated with high-dose intravenous methylprednisolone. TCR Vbeta CDR3 sequencing of 120 to 150 peripheral blood samples (around 45 ophthalmopathy, 75 hyperthyroidism and approximately 17 progressor patients) is reported in the paper.

Results the study describes overall, beyond this receptor: No statistical method was used to set the sample size in advance, and investigators knew the group allocation. Most expanded thyroid clonotypes (frequency above 0.001) were also detected in blood, a finding suggesting that blood repertoires may reflect thyroid immune responses. A 13 V-J signature model separated ophthalmopathy from stable hyperthyroidism, with 87.88% sensitivity and roughly 81% specificity in cross-validation and 80%/75% in testing. In validation, the model predicted progression to ophthalmopathy with 60% to 71% sensitivity and around 72% specificity, a median of 6.5 months before onset.

The germline V gene encodes CDR1 SGHAT and CDR2 FQDESV (reference sequence). From cysteine to phenylalanine, the CDR3 is 14 amino acids long. Solely the CDR3 DNA is kept, with 42 bases framed from the first base. Cut back by 3 bases and 0 bases, the V and J ends lie 8 bases apart. The TCR beta CDR3 regions were amplified from RNA transcripts. The TCR CDR3 was subjected to a first round of RT-PCR using the HTBI primer set and the Qiagen OneStep RT-PCR kit. The libraries were constructed in a second round of multiplex PCR and then size-selected and purified. The libraries were sequenced on an Illumina HiSeq2000 using paired-end 100 bp reads. The source study handled its data this way. SOAPnuke was used to process the raw data, removing reads that contained adapters or uncalled bases, had a mean Phred below 15, or lacked an exact match to the constant primer or identifier. High-quality paired reads were merged with COPE v1.2.5, and unique nucleotide sequences were defined as clonotypes. MiTCR v1.1 was used to align clonotypes to the IMGT TRBV, TRBD and TRBJ reference segments. Only V-J combinations with frequency above 0.0001, covering about 99% of repertoires, were analysed. The TCS score was defined as F50 (clonal expansion) divided by E x V (chaos), with BLOSUM62-based TCRdist calculated between CDR3 peptides within each V-J. Welch's t-statistics and random forest reduced around 550 V-J features to around 14, which were used in a naive Bayes classifier (R e1071). Thyroid-blood repertoire similarity was quantified with the Morisita-Horn index. TCRdb trimmed public reads at Q25 via fastp, called clones via MiXCR and kept in-frame beta chains. One record per CDR3 amino acid sequence lists the most common genes and DNA. The V and J calls, along with clone size, are taken from TCRdb and not from the paper's own processing. The table for this sample lists just under 750,000 distinct CDR3 sequences; 30% to 40% of them were counted only once. The ten largest clones add up to 31% of the sample.

This clonotype was seen a few times. This receptor's antigen is unknown. Base qualities are missing; no much larger clone stands one base away. Stable Graves' hyperthyroidism was defined as no progression to ophthalmopathy during 18 months of follow-up. Hyperthyroidism patients were newly diagnosed, had a disease duration of under 2 months, and were aged 18 to 65 years. The study excluded patients with uncontrolled infections, other autoimmune diseases, pregnancy or lactation. Diagnoses were based on clinical symptoms, serum thyroxine and TRAb, thyroid ultrasound and orbital computed tomography. PBMCs were separated from 7.5 to 10 ml of fresh peripheral blood using Ficoll-Paque density gradient centrifugation. Total RNA was extracted using Trizol reagent, and RNA quality was assessed on an Agilent 2100 Bioanalyzer.

Recombination connected TRBV11-1 to TRBJ1-1; the D segment cannot be called with confidence. Sequenced input: blood. This clonotype was sampled from a woman aged 40 to 50 with Graves' hyperthyroidism. The DNA sequence is TGTGCCAGCAGCTTCGGGGTCATGAACACTGAAGCTTTCTTT. This is translated as CASSFGVMNTEAFF.